This T cell receptor (beta chain) appears in the sequencing data of a study of blood T cell repertoires in COVID-19. Overall study: The United States, Italy and Spain provided the acute and convalescent COVID-19 samples.

This clone has more than one count but fewer than ten. Only in-frame clones appear in the TCRdb table, and some are missing; sequencing was by immunoSEQ multiplex PCR. This table has hundreds of thousands of clones, 75% to 90% appearing once. The sequence derives from a woman between 18 and 30 years old who had recovered from COVID-19. The sequenced material came from PBMCs or T cells enriched from blood (not recorded which).

The CDR3 bases are TGTGCCAGCTCACCGGGAGCTCCCCTCAATGAGCAGTTCTTC. This gives the protein CASSPGAPLNEQFF. J is TRBJ2-1 and V is TRBV18; tentatively, D is TRBD2 (5 bases). Germline lookup yields CDR1 KGHSH and CDR2 LQKENI. Trimming took off 3 bases at V and 6 bases at J, with 12 bases between the two ends. The CDR3 covers 14 residues.